This T cell receptor (beta chain) was profiled in a study of T-cell reconstitution after alpha-beta-depleted transplantation in children (TCRdb year 2016). About the full investigation: The study quantitatively tracked T-cell immune reconstitution after TCRalphabeta/CD19-depleted allogeneic hematopoietic cell transplantation in children using TCR repertoire profiling.

The paper as a whole reports these results and caveats: In some patients, the high TCRbeta diversity seen at day 60 was put down to recipient T cells and intrathymic progenitors that had survived conditioning. The apparently early alphabetaT-cell count recovery about two months after transplant was reportedly dependent on only several hundred rapidly expanded clones derived from non-depleted graft cells. Over subsequent months, a decline in hyperexpanded clone frequencies was noted, and after one year, T-cell counts and TCRbeta diversity were mostly ascribed to newly produced T cells.

The intended sense of this specimen's treatment or condition label: allogeneic hematopoietic cell transplantation with graft depleted of TCRalphabeta T cells and CD19 B cells. The transplant recipients were children given TCRalphabeta/CD19-depleted allogeneic hematopoietic cell grafts. This clonotype showed up many times. The clone's antigen remains unknown. No much larger clone is present one base from it, and per-base qualities are unavailable. Library construction relied on PCR. Sequencing instrument: Illumina HiSeq 2500. Molecular barcoding was employed in the preparation of TCR libraries, with unique molecular identifiers being used to normalize TCRbeta repertoire quantification. TCRdb reanalyzed the raw reads on its own, using fastp at Q25 for trimming and MiXCR for clone calling, and kept in-frame beta chains. A single entry per CDR3 protein holds the most common genes and DNA from its merged rows. This sample is represented by tens of thousands of distinct CDR3 sequences; 4.9% of them were singletons. Approximately 20% of the sample rests with the top ten.

The sequencing here drew on PBMCs, mostly from graft donor cells, taken 180 days after TCRalphabeta/CD19-depleted stem cell transplant. This receptor was obtained from a boy younger than two who had a stem cell transplant for acute myeloid leukemia, so the T cells may come from the graft donor.

The CDR3 in this case is CASSLNSPVADTQYF. The DNA sequence is given as TGTGCCAGCAGTTTAAACAGTCCCGTCGCAGATACGCAGTATTTT. Recombination linked TRBV12-3 or TRBV12-4 to TRBJ2-3; the D gene is unclear. The CDR3 contains 15 residues, cysteine and phenylalanine counted. Only the CDR3 DNA is retained, 45 bases long and in frame from the first base. A distance of 13 bases separates the germline ends of V and J, which lose 2 bases and 4 bases respectively.